The 3 T cell receptor beta chains below were found in one sample sequenced in a study of OX40 agonist ivuxolimab in advanced cancers. The table came from immunoSEQ multiplex PCR; TCRdb's copy has only in-frame clones and leaves some out. Among roughly 75,000 clones listed, around nine tenths were seen once. The source was CD4+ or CD8+ T cells sorted from blood, collected in a trial of the OX40 agonist ivuxolimab. The receptors derive from an adult with an advanced solid tumor such as melanoma, head and neck, liver or kidney cancer.

The rearrangement uses TRBV4-1 and TRBJ2-1; a possible D gene is TRBD1 (5 bases). The CDR3 spans 14 residues. Germline V gene lookup returns CDR1 MGHRA and CDR2 YSYEKL. V shed 7 bases and J shed 5 bases, with 15 bases lying between them. CDR3 bases: TGCGCCAGCACCGATATAGGACACGACAATGAGCAGTTCTTC. As protein: CASTDIGHDNEQFF.

The J gene is TRBJ1-3, the V gene TRBV7-9; no clear D gene. Trimming removed 3 bases from V and 0 bases from J, with 9 bases in between. The germline gives CDR1 SEHNR, CDR2 FQNEAQ (reference sequence). CDR3 size: 15 residues. CDR3 amino acids: CASSFGPLSGNTIYF. Here the CDR3 DNA reads TGTGCCAGCAGCTTCGGACCGCTCTCTGGAAACACCATATATTTT.

The CDR3 DNA follows: TGTGCCAGCAGCTTAGGTTTGATTGATACGCAGTATTTT. Translated: CASSLGLIDTQYF. The J gene is TRBJ2-3, the V gene TRBV9, with D uncertain. The germline V gene encodes CDR1 SGDLS and CDR2 YYNGEE. This CDR3 has 13 residues. V gave up 4 bases and J gave up 6 bases, with 12 bases separating them.